This TCR beta chain emerged from a study of T cell responses to AZD1222 COVID-19 vaccine. Findings and limits, study-wide: In a largely white British group with more females than males, clonal diversity was possibly underestimated. Nearly half of spike-specific TCRs reportedly target unmutated variant regions. Of the AZD1222 recipients, only 5 to 7 were seropositive at baseline. There were repertoire samples only from the period after the peak T cell response.

Some clones are missing from TCRdb's copy, which holds only in-frame ones; the method was immunoSEQ multiplex PCR. The sample has 100,000 to 150,000 clones, 80% to 90% seen once. Note on this clone: Its target is not known.

This receptor was taken from an adult in good health. Sample: peripheral blood, taken on day 0 of AZD1222 vaccination.

This CDR3 reads CASRVQGLIGSPLHF. CDR3 DNA: TGTGCCAGCAGGGTCCAGGGACTAATAGGTTCACCCCTCCACTTT. The rearrangement joins TRBV2 to TRBJ1-6; D is possibly TRBD1 (5 bases). The CDR3 length is 15 residues. Trimming pared 6 bases from V and 9 bases from J, leaving 18 bases between. Germline V lookup: CDR1 SNHLY, CDR2 FYNNEI. The variable domain in full, completed from reference TRBV2 and TRBJ1-6, reads EPEVTQTPSHQVTQMGQEVILRCVPISNHLYFYWYRQILGQKVEFLVSFYNNEISEKSEIFDDQFSVERPDGSNFTLKIRSTKLEDSAMYFCASRVQGLIGSPLHFGNGTRLTVT.